The 4 T cell receptor beta chains below all came from one sample that was sequenced in a study of blood T cell repertoires in COVID-19. Repertoires were generated with immunoSEQ multiplex PCR, while TCRdb's copy carries only in-frame clones and drops some. The table has about 210,000 clones, about 80% seen once. Input material: peripheral blood. The source of these receptors is a woman between 40 and 55 years old with active or convalescent COVID-19.

This clone was counted once. The V call is TRBV14, the J call TRBJ1-6; 12 bases are a match to TRBD1. The length of the CDR3 is 16 residues. V lost 3 bases to trimming and J lost 9 bases; unmatched junction nucleotides: 6. In germline, CDR1 is SGHDN, CDR2 FVKESK. CDR3 sequence reads: CASSQGQGAQSSPLHF. DNA for the CDR3: TGTGCCAGCAGCCAGGGACAGGGGGCGCAGTCTTCACCCCTCCACTTT.

The gene calls are TRBV18 and TRBJ1-5, with a possible D match to TRBD1 (6 bases). Trimming stripped 3 bases from V and 5 bases from J, with 14 bases between. This CDR3 comprises 15 residues. Looked up from germline, CDR1 is KGHSH and CDR2 is LQKENI. CDR3 sequence reads: CASSPAGTTDQPQHF. Here the CDR3 DNA reads TGTGCCAGCTCACCGGCCGGGACAACCGATCAGCCCCAGCATTTT.

The rearrangement links TRBV6-6 to TRBJ1-2, with unresolved D. V was cut by 5 bases and J by 5 bases, with 9 bases left in between. The CDR3 is 12 residues long. Germline V gives CDR1 MNHNY, CDR2 SVGAGI (reference sequence). The CDR3 reads CASSPSRYGYTF. CDR3 DNA: TGTGCCAGCAGTCCCTCGCGGTATGGCTACACCTTC.

The chain couples TRBV10-3 to TRBJ2-2, with D possibly being TRBD1 (5 bases). This CDR3 spans 13 amino acids. Trimming removed 3 bases at V and 5 bases at J, with 7 bases between. In germline, CDR1 is ENHRY, CDR2 SYGVKD. Written as DNA, the CDR3 is TGTGCCATCAGTGATTCAGGGACCGGGGAGCTGTTTTTT. Translation gives CAISDSGTGELFF.